This T cell receptor (beta chain) was captured in a study of blood T cell repertoires in COVID-19. Looking at the study overall: COVID-19 samples collected from the United States, Italy and Spain covered acute and convalescent phases.

This clone was found once. The CDR3 has 11 amino acids. Trimming removed 6 bases from V and 10 bases from J, with 10 bases in between. Authors' analysis steps: Amplification of reference gene primers was used by the study to estimate nucleated cell counts. Repertoires were generated with immunoSEQ multiplex PCR, while TCRdb's copy carries only in-frame clones and drops some. Clone size and V and J calls were adopted from that table, with D and trimming inferred from the DNA. The sample contains 100,000 to 150,000 clones, around 88% of which appear only once. Sequencing was performed on peripheral blood. The rearrangement uses TRBV12-3 or TRBV12-4 and TRBJ2-1; D gene uncertain. The sequence was obtained from a woman aged 45-65 years with active or convalescent COVID-19. The CDR3 region is CASSPQVEQFF. In DNA form, the CDR3 reads TGTGCCAGCAGCCCTCAGGTAGAGCAGTTCTTC.